This T cell receptor (beta chain) appears in the sequencing data of a study of blood T cells in healthy people across ages. Primers used in a second PCR of about 7 to 11 cycles were a sample-barcoded 5' primer and a J-beta primer mix. TCRdb re-analysed the 5' RACE reads in MiXCR, keeping a single row per CDR3 protein. The table has 1.5 million to 2 million distinct CDR3 sequences, about 49% seen once. Trimming cost V 5 bases and J 8 bases; bases outside gene matches: 9. The CDR3 is made up of 15 amino acids. Per germline, CDR1 MDHEN and CDR2 SYDVKM. This TCR was sampled from a woman aged 40 to 50 in good health. Sequenced sample: blood. The rearrangement joins TRBV28 to TRBJ1-2, with 12 bases fitting TRBD1. CDR3 DNA: TGTGCCAGCAGTCCCGGGACAGGGGGCGCGGGGGGCTACACCTTC. Encoded protein: CASSPGTGGAGGYTF.